Reported below is one T cell receptor beta chain. The antigen is unknown. The PCR ran on 60 Vbeta and 13 Jbeta primers. Method: immunoSEQ multiplex PCR; TCRdb's copy keeps in-frame clones and lacks some. The sample consists of about 120,000 clones, about 9.4% of them appearing once. This sample was taken from a study of cytomegalovirus exposure and HLA in healthy donors. Notes on the study in general: Excluded: some indistinguishable V segments such as TRBV6-2 and TRBV6-3. It has been reported that TCR beta sequences accurately predicted the HLA-A and HLA-B alleles of most subjects.

The CDR3 runs to 14 residues. The germline CDR1 and CDR2 sequences are MNHEY and SVGAGI. V lost 6 bases and J 0 bases, leaving 11 bases between the germline ends. This clonotype originated in a woman between 40 and 55 years old in good health and CMV-seropositive. This rearrangement joins TRBV6-5 to TRBJ1-1; D remains unclear. The sequencing input was PBMCs. The DNA for the CDR3 is TGTGCCAGCAGCCCCATCGAGGTGAACACTGAAGCTTTCTTT. Translated: CASSPIEVNTEAFF.